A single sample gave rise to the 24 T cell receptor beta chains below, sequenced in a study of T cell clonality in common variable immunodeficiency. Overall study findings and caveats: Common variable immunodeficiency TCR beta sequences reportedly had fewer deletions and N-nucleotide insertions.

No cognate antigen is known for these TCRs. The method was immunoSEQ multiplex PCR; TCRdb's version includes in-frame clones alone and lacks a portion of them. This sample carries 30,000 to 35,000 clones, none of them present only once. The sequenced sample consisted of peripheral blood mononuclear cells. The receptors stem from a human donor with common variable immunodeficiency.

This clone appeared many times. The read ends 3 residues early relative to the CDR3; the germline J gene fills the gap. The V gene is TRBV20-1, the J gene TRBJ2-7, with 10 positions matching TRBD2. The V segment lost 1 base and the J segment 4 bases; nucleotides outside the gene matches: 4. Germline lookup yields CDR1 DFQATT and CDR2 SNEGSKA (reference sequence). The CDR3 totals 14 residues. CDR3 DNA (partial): TGCAGTGCTAGAGGGGCTAGCGGGAGTTACGAG. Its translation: CSARGASGSYE. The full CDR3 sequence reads CSARGASGSYEQYF.

CDR3 protein: CASSFDRDYEQYF. CDR3 DNA (partial): TGTGCCAGCAGCTTTGACAGGGATTACGAG. The genes are TRBV7-9 and TRBJ2-7; the match to TRBD1 covers 7 bases. The read ends 3 residues early relative to the CDR3; the germline J gene fills the gap. Germline V CDR1 and CDR2: SEHNR, FQNEAQ (reference sequence). The length of the CDR3 is 13 residues. Germline trimming cut 3 bases from V and 4 bases from J; bases unmatched to any gene: 3.

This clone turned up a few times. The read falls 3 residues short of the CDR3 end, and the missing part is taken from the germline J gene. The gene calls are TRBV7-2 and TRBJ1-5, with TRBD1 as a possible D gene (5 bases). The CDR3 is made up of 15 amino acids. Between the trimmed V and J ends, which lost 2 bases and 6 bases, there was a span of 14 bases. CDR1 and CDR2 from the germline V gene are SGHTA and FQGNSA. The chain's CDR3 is CASSLSGRVGQPQHF. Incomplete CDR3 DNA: TGTGCCAGCAGCTTATCTGGCAGGGTCGGTCAGCCC.

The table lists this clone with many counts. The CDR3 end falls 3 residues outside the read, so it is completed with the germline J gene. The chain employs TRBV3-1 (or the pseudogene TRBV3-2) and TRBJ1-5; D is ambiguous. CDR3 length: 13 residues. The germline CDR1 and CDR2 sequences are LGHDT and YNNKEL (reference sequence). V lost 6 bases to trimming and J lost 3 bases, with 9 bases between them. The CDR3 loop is CASSQRSNQPQHF. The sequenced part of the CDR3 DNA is TGTGCCAGCAGTCAGAGGTCCAATCAGCCC.

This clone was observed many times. The CDR3 reads CAWSQAGLTDTQYF. The CDR3 bases that were read are TGTGCCTGGAGTCAAGCGGGGCTCACAGATACG. The V and J genes are TRBV30 and TRBJ2-3; 7 bases agree with TRBD2. The read ends 3 residues shy of where the CDR3 ends; the end is completed using the germline J gene. Germline V gene lookup returns CDR1 GTSNPN and CDR2 SVGIG (reference sequence). The V segment lost 2 bases and the J segment 2 bases; nucleotides outside the gene matches: 4. The CDR3 runs to 14 residues.

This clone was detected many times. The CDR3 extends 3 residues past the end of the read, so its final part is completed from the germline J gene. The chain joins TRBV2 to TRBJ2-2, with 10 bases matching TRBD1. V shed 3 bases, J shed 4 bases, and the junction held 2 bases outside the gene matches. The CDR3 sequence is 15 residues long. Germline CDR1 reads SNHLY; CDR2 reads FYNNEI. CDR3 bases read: TGTGCCAGCAGTGAGACAGGGGGCGGCACCGGGGAG. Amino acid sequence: CASSETGGGTGE. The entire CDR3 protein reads CASSETGGGTGELFF.

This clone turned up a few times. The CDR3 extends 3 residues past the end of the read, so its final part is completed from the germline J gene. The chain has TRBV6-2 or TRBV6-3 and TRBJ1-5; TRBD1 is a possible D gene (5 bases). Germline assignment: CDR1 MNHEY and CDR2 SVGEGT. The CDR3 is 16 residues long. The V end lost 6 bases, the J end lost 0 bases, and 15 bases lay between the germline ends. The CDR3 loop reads CASSKSGGDSNQPQHF. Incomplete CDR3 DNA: TGTGCCAGCAGCAAATCGGGGGGGGATAGCAATCAGCCC.

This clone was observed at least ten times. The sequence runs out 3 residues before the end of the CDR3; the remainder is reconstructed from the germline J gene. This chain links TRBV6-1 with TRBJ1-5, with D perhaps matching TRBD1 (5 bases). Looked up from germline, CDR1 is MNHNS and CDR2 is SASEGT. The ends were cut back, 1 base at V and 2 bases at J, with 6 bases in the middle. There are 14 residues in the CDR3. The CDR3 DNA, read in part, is TGTGCCAGCAGTGAAGGCAGGGGCAATCAGCCC. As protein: CASSEGRGNQP. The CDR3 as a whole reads CASSEGRGNQPQHF.

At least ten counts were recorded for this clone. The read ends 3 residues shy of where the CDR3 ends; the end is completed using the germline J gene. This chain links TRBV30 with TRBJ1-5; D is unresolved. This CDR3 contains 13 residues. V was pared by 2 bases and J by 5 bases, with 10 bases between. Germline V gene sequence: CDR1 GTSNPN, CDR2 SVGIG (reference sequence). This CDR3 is CAWSSGIDQPQHF. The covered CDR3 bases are TGTGCCTGGAGTTCGGGGATAGATCAGCCC.

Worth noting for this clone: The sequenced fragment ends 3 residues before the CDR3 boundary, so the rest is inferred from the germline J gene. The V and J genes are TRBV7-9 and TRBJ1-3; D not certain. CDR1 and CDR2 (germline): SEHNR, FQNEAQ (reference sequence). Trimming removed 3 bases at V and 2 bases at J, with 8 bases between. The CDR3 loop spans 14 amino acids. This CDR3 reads CASSLAGTGNTIYF. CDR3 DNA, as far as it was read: TGTGCCAGCAGCTTGGCGGGGACTGGAAACACC. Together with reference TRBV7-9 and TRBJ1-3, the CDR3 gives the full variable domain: DTGVSQNPRHKITKRGQNVTFRCDPISEHNRLYWYRQTLGQGPEFLTYFQNEAQLEKSRLLSDRFSAERPKGSFSTLEIQRTEQGDSAMYLCASSLAGTGNTIYFGEGSWLTVV.

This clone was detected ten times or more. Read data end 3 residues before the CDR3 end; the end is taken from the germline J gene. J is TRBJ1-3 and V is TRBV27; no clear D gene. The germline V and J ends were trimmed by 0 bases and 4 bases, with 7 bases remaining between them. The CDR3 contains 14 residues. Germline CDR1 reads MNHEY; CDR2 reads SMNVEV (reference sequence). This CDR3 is CASSLSNRGNTIYF. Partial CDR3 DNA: TGTGCCAGCAGTTTATCCAACCGGGGAAACACC.

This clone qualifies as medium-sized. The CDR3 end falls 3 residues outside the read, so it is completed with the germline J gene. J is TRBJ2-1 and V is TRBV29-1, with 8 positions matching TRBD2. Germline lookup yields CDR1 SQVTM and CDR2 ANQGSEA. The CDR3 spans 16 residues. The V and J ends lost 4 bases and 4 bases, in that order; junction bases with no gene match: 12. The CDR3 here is CSVGRLTSAEYNEQFF. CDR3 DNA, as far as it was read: TGCAGCGTTGGTCGGTTGACTAGCGCCGAGTACAATGAG.

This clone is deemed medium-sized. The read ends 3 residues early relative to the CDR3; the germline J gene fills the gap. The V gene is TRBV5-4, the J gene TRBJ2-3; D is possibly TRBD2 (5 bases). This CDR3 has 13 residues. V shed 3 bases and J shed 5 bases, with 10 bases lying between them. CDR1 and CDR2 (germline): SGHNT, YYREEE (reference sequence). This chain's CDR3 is CASSSPGRDTQYF. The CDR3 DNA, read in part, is TGTGCCAGCAGCTCCCCGGGGAGAGATACG.

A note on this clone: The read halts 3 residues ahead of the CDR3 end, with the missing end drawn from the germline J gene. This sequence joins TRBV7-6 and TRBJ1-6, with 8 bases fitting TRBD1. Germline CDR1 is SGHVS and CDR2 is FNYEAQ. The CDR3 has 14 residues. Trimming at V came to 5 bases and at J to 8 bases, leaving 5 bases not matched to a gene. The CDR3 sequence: CASSPLDRDSPLHF. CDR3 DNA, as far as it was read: TGTGCCAGCAGCCCGCTGGACAGGGATTCACCC.

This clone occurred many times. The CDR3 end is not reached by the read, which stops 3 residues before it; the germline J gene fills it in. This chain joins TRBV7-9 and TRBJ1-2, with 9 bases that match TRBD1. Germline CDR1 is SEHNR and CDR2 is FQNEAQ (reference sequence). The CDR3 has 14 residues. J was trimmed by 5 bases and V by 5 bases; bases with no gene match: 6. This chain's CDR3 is CASSGQGQGYGYTF. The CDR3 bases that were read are TGTGCCAGCAGCGGACAGGGGCAAGGGTATGGC.

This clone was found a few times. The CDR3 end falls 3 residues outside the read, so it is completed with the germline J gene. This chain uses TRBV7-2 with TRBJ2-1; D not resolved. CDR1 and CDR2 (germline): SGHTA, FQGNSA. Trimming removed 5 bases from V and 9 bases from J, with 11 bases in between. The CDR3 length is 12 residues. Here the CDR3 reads CASSRNVGEQFF. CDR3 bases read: TGTGCCAGCAGCCGCAACGTCGGTGAG. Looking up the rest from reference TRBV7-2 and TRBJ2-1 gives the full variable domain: GAGVSQSPSNKVTEKGKDVELRCDPISGHTALYWYRQSLGQGLEFLIYFQGNSAPDKSGLPSDRFSAERTGGSVSTLTIQRTQQEDSAVYLCASSRNVGEQFFGPGTRLTVL.

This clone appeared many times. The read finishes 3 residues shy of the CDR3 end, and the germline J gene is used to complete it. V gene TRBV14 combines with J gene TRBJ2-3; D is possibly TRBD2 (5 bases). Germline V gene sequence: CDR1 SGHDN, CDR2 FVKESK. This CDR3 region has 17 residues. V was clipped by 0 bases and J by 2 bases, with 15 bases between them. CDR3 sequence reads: CASSQDRGSANTDTQYF. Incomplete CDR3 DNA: TGTGCCAGCAGCCAAGATCGTGGTAGCGCAAACACAGATACG. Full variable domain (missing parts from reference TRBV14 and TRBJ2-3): EAGVTQFPSHSVIEKGQTVTLRCDPISGHDNLYWYRRVMGKEIKFLLHFVKESKQDESGMPNNRFLAERTGGTYSTLKVQPAELEDSGVYFCASSQDRGSANTDTQYFGPGTRLTVL.

The CDR3 DNA, read in part, is TGTGCCAGCAGCTTAGAGCAGGGAAGGGGC. The encoded protein is CASSLEQGRG. The full CDR3 is CASSLEQGRGYTF. The J gene is TRBJ1-2, the V gene TRBV7-2, with D possibly being TRBD1 (5 bases). The CDR3 end falls 3 residues outside the read, so it is completed with the germline J gene. The germline gives CDR1 SGHTA, CDR2 FQGNSA. There are 13 residues in the CDR3.

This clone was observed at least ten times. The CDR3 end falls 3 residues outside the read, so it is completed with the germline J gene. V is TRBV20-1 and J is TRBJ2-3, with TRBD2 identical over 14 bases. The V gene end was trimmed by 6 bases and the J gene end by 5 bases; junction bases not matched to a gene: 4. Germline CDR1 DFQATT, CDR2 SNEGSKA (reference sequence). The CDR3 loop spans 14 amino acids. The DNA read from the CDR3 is TGCAGTGCCGGGACTAGCGGGAGTCTAGATACG. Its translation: CSAGTSGSLDT. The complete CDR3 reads CSAGTSGSLDTQYF.

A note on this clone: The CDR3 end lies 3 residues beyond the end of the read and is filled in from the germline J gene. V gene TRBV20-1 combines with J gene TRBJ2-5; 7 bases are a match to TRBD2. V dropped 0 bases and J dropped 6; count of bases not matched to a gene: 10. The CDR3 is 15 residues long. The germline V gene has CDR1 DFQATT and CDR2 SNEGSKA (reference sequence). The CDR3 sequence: CSARDGLVSLKTQYF. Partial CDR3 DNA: TGCAGTGCTAGAGATGGACTAGTTTCGCTCAAGACC.

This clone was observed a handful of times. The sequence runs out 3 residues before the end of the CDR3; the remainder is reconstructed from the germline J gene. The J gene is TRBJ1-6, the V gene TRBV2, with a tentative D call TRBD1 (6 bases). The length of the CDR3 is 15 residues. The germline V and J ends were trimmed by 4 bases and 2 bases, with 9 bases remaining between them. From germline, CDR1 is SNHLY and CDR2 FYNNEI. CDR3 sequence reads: CASSVRDTYNSPLHF. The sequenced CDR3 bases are TGTGCCAGCAGTGTCCGGGACACCTATAATTCACCC.

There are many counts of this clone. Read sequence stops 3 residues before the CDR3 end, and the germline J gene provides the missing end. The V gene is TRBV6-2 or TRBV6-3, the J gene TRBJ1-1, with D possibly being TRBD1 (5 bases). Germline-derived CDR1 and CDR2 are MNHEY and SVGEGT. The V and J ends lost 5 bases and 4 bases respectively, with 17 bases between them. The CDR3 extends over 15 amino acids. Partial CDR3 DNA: TGTGCCAGCAGTAAAAATCTACAGGAGGGCACTGAA. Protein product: CASSKNLQEGTE. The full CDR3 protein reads CASSKNLQEGTEAFF.

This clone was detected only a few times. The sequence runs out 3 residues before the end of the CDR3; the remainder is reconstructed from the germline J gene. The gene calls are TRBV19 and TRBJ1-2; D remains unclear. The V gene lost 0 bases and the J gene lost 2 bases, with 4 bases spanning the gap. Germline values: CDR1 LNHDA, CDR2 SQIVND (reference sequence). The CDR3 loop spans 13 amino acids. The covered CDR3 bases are TGTGCCAGTAGTATAGACGTGAACTATGGC. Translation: CASSIDVNYG. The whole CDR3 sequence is CASSIDVNYGYTF. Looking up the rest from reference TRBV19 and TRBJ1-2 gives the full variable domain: DGGITQSPKYLFRKEGQNVTLSCEQNLNHDAMYWYRQDPGQGLRLIYYSQIVNDFQKGDIAEGYSVSREKKESFPLTVTSAQKNPTAFYLCASSIDVNYGYTFGSGTRLTVV.

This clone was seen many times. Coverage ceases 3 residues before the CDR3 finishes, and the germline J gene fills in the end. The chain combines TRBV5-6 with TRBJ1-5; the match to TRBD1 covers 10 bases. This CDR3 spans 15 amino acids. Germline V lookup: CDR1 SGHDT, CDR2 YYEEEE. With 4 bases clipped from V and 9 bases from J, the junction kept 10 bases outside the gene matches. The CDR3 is CASSQGTGASGPQHF. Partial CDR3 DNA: TGTGCCAGCAGCCAGGGGACAGGGGCAAGTGGGCCC.